This TCR beta chain was observed in a study of T cell changes during pregnancy in multiple sclerosis. This clone was counted only a few times. The method was immunoSEQ multiplex PCR; TCRdb's version includes in-frame clones alone and lacks a portion of them. In the table there are fewer than 25,000 clones, approximately 90% of which are singletons. This CDR3 is 16 amino acids long. Trimming pared 4 bases from V and 1 base from J, leaving 11 bases between. In germline, CDR1 is MDHEN, CDR2 SYDVKM. The clonotype comes from a female donor with multiple sclerosis, enrolled in a pregnancy study. The rearrangement joins TRBV28 to TRBJ2-6; tentative D call: TRBD2 (7 bases). The sample in question was CD8+ T cells from peripheral blood mononuclear cells, obtained in the first trimester of pregnancy. As DNA, the CDR3 is TGTGCCAGCAGTTGGGGGGGGACATCTGGGGCCAACGTCCTGACTTTC. Translating gives CASSWGGTSGANVLTF.